This T cell receptor beta chain was recovered during a study of T cell clones after liver transplantation. At the level of the study: TCRbeta sequencing after a pre-transplant mixed lymphocyte reaction identified graft-donor-reactive clones, later tracked in post-transplant blood. Graft-donor-reactive sequences were compared with third-party-reactive TCRbeta sequences from pre-transplant mixed lymphocyte reactions. Overall study results and limits: Donor-reactive sequences fell more than third party-reactive ones, suggesting partial deletion. Post-transplant, graft-donor-reactive CD4 TCRbeta sequences in blood dropped significantly in 5 of 8 subjects.

The germline V gene encodes CDR1 SQVTM and CDR2 ANQGSEA. The V segment lost 7 bases and the J segment 1 base; nucleotides outside the gene matches: 2. The CDR3 covers 13 residues. Repertoires were generated with immunoSEQ multiplex PCR, while TCRdb's copy carries only in-frame clones and drops some. The sample lists under 150,000 clones, 90% occurring once. Turning to this clone: Antigen: not known.

The chain employs TRBV29-1 and TRBJ2-2, with 8 bases matching TRBD1. The sequencing here drew on CD4+ T cells from blood, taken 12 months after liver transplant. The receptor's source is a human patient who received a liver transplant. Some T cells may be supplied by the graft donor. CDR3 residues: CSGGTGNTGELFF. The CDR3 bases are TGCAGCGGTGGGACAGGGAACACCGGGGAGCTGTTTTTT.